These 9 T cell receptor beta chains share one sample of origin, sequenced in a study of CXCR3-negative and CXCR3-positive naive CD8 T cells. Study-wide results and limits: TRB CDR3s were more hydrophobic in CXCR3-positive than in CXCR3-negative naive cells.

These receptors have no known antigen. The libraries of TRB cDNA were prepared using 5' RACE with UMI labels. TCRdb reworked the 5' RACE reads into one entry per CDR3 protein, no DNA. This repertoire includes under 150,000 distinct CDR3 sequences. Sequencing was performed on naive CXCR3+ CD8+ T cells from blood. Subset meaning: CD45RO-CCR7+CD27+CD95- naive CD8+ T cells expressing CXCR3 (TNR3+). These receptors originate from a human donor in good health. Some clones in this sample may be carry-over from other donors' samples.

The J gene is TRBJ2-5, the V gene TRBV9. The CDR3 runs 12 residues. Germline V gene lookup returns CDR1 SGDLS and CDR2 YYNGEE. CDR3 in amino acids: CASSVSEETQYF.

This rearrangement joins TRBV4-1 to TRBJ1-1; the TCRdb D gene call, TRBD1, has no DNA to confirm it. CDR3 size: 16 residues. Germline CDR1 MGHRA, CDR2 YSYEKL. The CDR3 region is CASSQPTGIFLAEAFF.

The gene calls are TRBV5-6 and TRBJ2-5; TCRdb's assignment of TRBD1 cannot be checked, as there is no DNA. The germline V gene encodes CDR1 SGHDT and CDR2 YYEEEE. The CDR3 extends over 16 amino acids. This chain's CDR3 is CASSARDRESQETQYF.

The rearrangement joins TRBV11-2 to TRBJ2-1; TCRdb's D call, TRBD2, is unchecked because there is no DNA. The CDR3 consists of 18 residues. Germline values: CDR1 SGHAT, CDR2 FQNNGV. The CDR3 loop reads CASSLAFTAGGPVNEQFF.

The chain couples TRBV7-9 to TRBJ1-1; TCRdb picks TRBD1, but there is no DNA to check that call. Germline CDR1 SEHNR, CDR2 FQNEAQ (reference sequence). The CDR3 length is 13 residues. The CDR3 sequence is CASSPDRDTEAFF.

The V gene is TRBV29-1, the J gene TRBJ2-5. CDR3 size: 16 residues. Looked up from germline, CDR1 is SQVTM and CDR2 is ANQGSEA. The CDR3 here is CSVEAPWVSLRKTQYF.

The V call is TRBV4-2, the J call TRBJ2-7. Germline loops: CDR1 LGHNA, CDR2 YNFKEQ. CDR3 length: 12 residues. The CDR3 loop reads CASSQGFSEQYF.

This rearrangement joins TRBV7-2 to TRBJ2-5; TCRdb's D call of TRBD2 is untestable without DNA. Germline CDR1 SGHTA, CDR2 FQGNSA. The CDR3 spans 16 residues. The CDR3 sequence is CASSLAGGGASETQYF.

The CDR3 here is CASSVGGAEYNEQFF. The chain has TRBV9 and TRBJ2-1; TCRdb selects TRBD1, and the lack of DNA leaves this call unchecked. The germline CDR1 and CDR2 sequences are SGDLS and YYNGEE. This CDR3 has 15 amino acids.